The sequence of this T cell receptor beta chain was determined in a study of T cell responses to AZD1222 COVID-19 vaccine. The table came from immunoSEQ multiplex PCR; TCRdb's copy has only in-frame clones and leaves some out. The sample consists of some 62,000 clones, roughly three quarters of them appearing once. With V trimmed by 5 bases and J by 7 bases, 8 bases remained unmatched. In germline, CDR1 is SGHDN, CDR2 FVKESK. The CDR3 extends over 15 amino acids. Here the sequenced sample was peripheral blood, taken on day 0 of AZD1222 vaccination. The rearrangement links TRBV14 to TRBJ2-1; TRBD1 agrees at 10 bases. The TCR comes from an adult in good health. The CDR3 is CASSFRDRGANEQFF. In DNA form, the CDR3 reads TGTGCCAGCAGCTTCCGGGACAGGGGCGCAAATGAGCAGTTCTTC. Drawing the rest from reference TRBV14 and TRBJ2-1, the complete variable domain is EAGVTQFPSHSVIEKGQTVTLRCDPISGHDNLYWYRRVMGKEIKFLLHFVKESKQDESGMPNNRFLAERTGGTYSTLKVQPAELEDSGVYFCASSFRDRGANEQFFGPGTRLTVL.